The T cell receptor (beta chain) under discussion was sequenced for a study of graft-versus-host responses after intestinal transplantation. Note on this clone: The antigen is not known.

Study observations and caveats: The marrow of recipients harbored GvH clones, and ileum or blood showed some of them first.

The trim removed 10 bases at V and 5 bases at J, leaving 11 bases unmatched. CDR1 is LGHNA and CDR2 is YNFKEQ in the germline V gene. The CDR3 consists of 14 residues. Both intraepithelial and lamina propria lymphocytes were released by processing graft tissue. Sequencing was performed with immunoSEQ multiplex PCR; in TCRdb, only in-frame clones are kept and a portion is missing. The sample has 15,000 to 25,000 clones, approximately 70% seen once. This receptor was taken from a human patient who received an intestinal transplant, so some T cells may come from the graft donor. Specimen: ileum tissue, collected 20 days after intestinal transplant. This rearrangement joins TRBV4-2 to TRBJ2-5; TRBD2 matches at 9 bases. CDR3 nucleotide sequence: TGTGCCACCTCCAGGCGGGAGGGAGCGGAGACCCAGTACTTC. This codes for CATSRREGAETQYF.